The present TCR beta chain was sequenced within a study of T cells in localized non-small cell lung cancer. Concerning this clone: Antigen: not known.

V lost 5 bases, J lost 1 base, and 7 bases lay in between. Per the germline V gene, CDR1 is SGHAT and CDR2 is FQNNGV. The CDR3 is made up of 13 amino acids. Profiled with immunoSEQ multiplex PCR; TCRdb holds only in-frame clones, not every one. Found here are approximately 67,000 clones, approximately 84% of them singletons; the top ten hold 13%. General study results and limits: Because sequencing included only one region (of the tumor), heterogeneity remains possible.

The TCR was taken from an older female donor with stage I lung adenocarcinoma. The rearrangement uses TRBV11-2 and TRBJ2-3; no reliable D call. The material sequenced was peripheral blood, taken before any cancer treatment. As DNA, the CDR3 is TGTGCCAGCAGCCCGCGTGGCACAGATACGCAGTATTTT. Amino acids: CASSPRGTDTQYF.